This is a list of T cell receptor beta chains from one sample in a study of blood T cell repertoires in COVID-19. Sequencing used immunoSEQ multiplex PCR; TCRdb keeps in-frame clones, though not all of them. The repertoire holds around 120,000 clones, 90% seen once, with around 4% in the top ten. The sample consisted of peripheral blood. Receptor source: a woman aged 55-69 years with COVID-19, enrolled during active disease. The CDR3 runs from the conserved cysteine through the conserved F or W. Fields, in order: J gene, clone size, V gene, D gene, CDR3 protein, CDR3 DNA. A D gene is named only where the DNA matches it firmly. Some rows have no size entry. The others give once, few or many, or a class for an expanded clone.

TRBJ2-3 . TRBV11-2 . CASSLGMILTGKWTDTQYF TGTGCCAGCAGCTTAGGTATGATCTTAACAGGGAAATGGACAGATACGCAGTATTTT
TRBJ2-2 . TRBV9 TRBD2 CASSRVAGGPGELFF TGTGCCAGCAGCCGCGTTGCGGGGGGACCCGGGGAGCTGTTTTTT
TRBJ1-4 . TRBV11-3 . CASSLDSWGTRNNEKLFF TGTGCCAGCAGCTTAGATTCCTGGGGCACGAGAAATAATGAAAAACTGTTTTTT
TRBJ2-5 . TRBV18 . CASSPPQIRGETQYF TGTGCCAGCTCACCGCCCCAAATCCGAGGAGAGACCCAGTACTTC
TRBJ2-7 once TRBV20-1 . CSGVEEYEQYF TGCAGCGGGGTAGAGGAATACGAGCAGTACTTC
TRBJ1-2 . TRBV12-3/TRBV12-4 . CASVTNYGYTF TGTGCCAGCGTTACTAACTATGGCTACACCTTC
TRBJ2-5 once TRBV7-2 . CASSLASRGIGETQYF TGTGCCAGCAGCTTAGCGAGTCGGGGGATCGGAGAGACCCAGTACTTC
TRBJ1-3 . TRBV3-1/TRBV3-2 TRBD1 CASSQWDSSGNTIYF TGTGCCAGCAGCCAATGGGACAGCTCTGGAAACACCATATATTTT
TRBJ2-6 . TRBV19 TRBD1 CASSPEDRARVRGANVLTF TGTGCCAGTAGTCCCGAGGACAGGGCCCGGGTCAGGGGGGCCAACGTCCTGACTTTC
TRBJ1-1 few TRBV10-2 . CASSAGMNTEAFF TGCGCCAGCAGTGCAGGGATGAACACTGAAGCTTTCTTT
TRBJ1-2 . TRBV27 . CASSPTVSYGYTF TGTGCCAGCAGCCCGACAGTATCCTATGGCTACACCTTC
TRBJ1-1 . TRBV19 TRBD1 CASRTGGVADTEAFF TGTGCCAGCCGGACAGGGGGCGTTGCGGACACTGAAGCTTTCTTT
TRBJ1-1 . TRBV6-5 . CATLIGGSEAFF TGTGCCACCTTGATCGGGGGATCTGAAGCTTTCTTT
TRBJ1-6 . TRBV7-9 . CASSPVPENSPLHF TGTGCCAGCAGTCCCGTACCAGAAAATTCACCCCTCCACTTT
TRBJ1-1 . TRBV6-5 . CASSYSRGGNTEAFF TGTGCCAGCAGTTACTCGAGGGGGGGGAACACTGAAGCTTTCTTT
TRBJ2-2 . TRBV30 . CAWSRIPKTGRTGELFF TGTGCCTGGAGTCGGATACCTAAGACAGGGAGGACCGGGGAGCTGTTTTTT
TRBJ1-1 . TRBV7-9 TRBD1 CASSPTLKTGLAFF TGTGCCAGCAGCCCCACCCTTAAGACAGGGCTCGCTTTCTTT
TRBJ2-5 . TRBV19 TRBD1 CASRTWQGQTETQYF TGTGCCAGTAGAACCTGGCAGGGACAGACAGAGACCCAGTACTTC
TRBJ1-3 once TRBV19 TRBD1 CASSMTGSSGNTIYF TGTGCCAGTAGTATGACAGGGAGCTCTGGAAACACCATATATTTT
TRBJ2-2 . TRBV27 TRBD2 CASSLIGLAGNTGELFF TGTGCCAGCAGTTTAATCGGACTAGCGGGAAACACCGGGGAGCTGTTTTTT
TRBJ1-5 . TRBV2 . CASTEGEGSNQPQHF TGTGCCAGCACCGAGGGTGAGGGAAGCAATCAGCCCCAGCATTTT
TRBJ1-1 . TRBV19 . CASSVPRGQNTEAFF TGTGCCAGTAGCGTACCCAGGGGTCAGAACACTGAAGCTTTCTTT
TRBJ1-2 once TRBV27 . CASSPQGPGYGYTF TGTGCCAGCAGTCCCCAGGGTCCGGGTTATGGCTACACCTTC
TRBJ2-1 . TRBV7-2 . CASSWSTQNNEQFF TGTGCCAGCAGCTGGAGTACCCAGAACAATGAGCAGTTCTTC
TRBJ2-7 . TRBV7-9 TRBD1 CASSPSEGALYEQYF TGTGCCAGCAGTCCCAGTGAGGGGGCGCTTTACGAGCAGTACTTC
TRBJ1-1 . TRBV3-1/TRBV3-2 . CASSQLPRGSTEAFF TGTGCCAGCAGCCAACTTCCCAGGGGCTCTACTGAAGCTTTCTTT
TRBJ2-3 . TRBV7-3 TRBD2 CASSPLAGGDTQYF TGTGCCAGCAGCCCACTAGCGGGGGGAGATACGCAGTATTTT
TRBJ1-4 . TRBV14 . CASSQTFPGLKGEKLFF TGTGCCAGCAGCCAAACCTTCCCGGGCCTAAAGGGGGAAAAACTGTTTTTT
TRBJ2-7 . TRBV4-1 TRBD1 CASSPRDRVYEQYF TGCGCCAGCAGCCCCCGGGACAGAGTCTACGAGCAGTACTTC
TRBJ1-2 once TRBV19 . CASAIVGANYGYTF TGTGCCAGTGCCATTGTCGGAGCCAACTATGGCTACACCTTC
TRBJ1-2 once TRBV6-5 . CASIRGAGGGYTF TGTGCCAGCATCCGGGGGGCCGGGGGTGGCTACACCTTC
TRBJ2-1 . TRBV29-1 TRBD2 CSVGPRVSGGWTSYNEQFF TGCAGCGTTGGGCCGCGGGTTAGCGGGGGGTGGACCTCCTACAATGAGCAGTTCTTC
TRBJ1-1 . TRBV29-1 . CSAESASLPPGFF TGCAGCGCAGAATCAGCCTCACTCCCACCGGGTTTCTTT
TRBJ2-7 once TRBV6-5 . CASSHPYGGEYEQYF TGTGCCAGCAGCCACCCCTACGGCGGGGAGTACGAGCAGTACTTC
TRBJ1-2 . TRBV9 . CASSVDSLPTYGYTF TGTGCCAGCAGCGTCGACTCTCTCCCAACCTATGGCTACACCTTC
TRBJ2-2 . TRBV6-5 TRBD2 CASSRGGVTGELFF TGTGCCAGCAGCCGTGGGGGGGTCACCGGGGAGCTGTTTTTT
TRBJ2-2 . TRBV18 . CASSPSAVTNTGELFF TGTGCCAGCTCACCATCCGCAGTGACGAACACCGGGGAGCTGTTTTTT
TRBJ2-3 . TRBV29-1 TRBD2 CSVEVSGVVGDTQYF TGCAGCGTTGAAGTTAGCGGGGTGGTTGGAGATACGCAGTATTTT
TRBJ1-5 few TRBV7-8 . CASSLLIRSSNQPQHF TGTGCCAGCAGCTTACTAATTCGGTCCTCCAATCAGCCCCAGCATTTT
TRBJ1-1 . TRBV19 TRBD1 CASSQTGLGTEAFF TGTGCCAGTAGTCAGACAGGGCTAGGGACTGAAGCTTTCTTT
TRBJ2-1 . TRBV6-5 . CASSTWTVIEQFF TGTGCCAGCAGTACCTGGACAGTGATCGAGCAGTTCTTC
TRBJ1-1 . TRBV7-2 TRBD1 CASSTRTGGSEAFF TGTGCCAGCAGCACGCGGACAGGGGGCTCTGAAGCTTTCTTT
TRBJ1-4 . TRBV4-3 TRBD1 CASSQDRGRSEKLFF TGCGCCAGCAGCCAGGACAGGGGGCGGTCTGAAAAACTGTTTTTT
TRBJ1-1 . TRBV3-1/TRBV3-2 TRBD1 CASNRGRNSEAFF TGTGCCAGCAACAGGGGGCGAAATTCTGAAGCTTTCTTT
TRBJ1-1 . TRBV5-1 . CASRSQGEAFF TGCGCCAGCAGGTCACAGGGTGAAGCTTTCTTT
TRBJ2-2 . TRBV19 TRBD1 CASKDTKWTGGNTGELFF TGTGCCAGTAAAGACACTAAGTGGACAGGGGGAAACACCGGGGAGCTGTTTTTT
TRBJ2-3 . TRBV5-1 . CASSAQLGRSIDTQYF TGCGCCAGCAGCGCGCAACTAGGGAGATCCATAGATACGCAGTATTTT
TRBJ1-6 . TRBV12-3/TRBV12-4 . CASSLEPEALHF TGTGCCAGCAGTTTAGAGCCGGAGGCCCTCCACTTT
TRBJ1-2 . TRBV7-9 TRBD1 CASEEGANYGYTF TGTGCCAGCGAGGAGGGGGCAAACTATGGCTACACCTTC
TRBJ1-1 . TRBV6-5 TRBD1 CASRLDRASEAFF TGTGCCAGCAGACTCGACAGGGCCTCTGAAGCTTTCTTT
TRBJ2-6 . TRBV5-5 . CASSLESSGANVLTF TGTGCCAGCAGCTTGGAGAGCTCTGGGGCCAACGTCCTGACTTTC
TRBJ1-1 . TRBV2 . CASSVGGAAEAFF TGTGCCAGCAGTGTTGGAGGGGCGGCTGAAGCTTTCTTT
TRBJ2-1 . TRBV3-1/TRBV3-2 TRBD1 CASRYRGTNEQFF TGTGCCAGCAGGTACAGGGGGACGAATGAGCAGTTCTTC
TRBJ2-7 . TRBV10-3 TRBD1 CAINTGTGGPYEQYF TGTGCCATCAACACCGGGACAGGTGGTCCCTACGAGCAGTACTTC
TRBJ2-7 . TRBV19 TRBD1 CASSSGTGGRWREQYF TGTGCCAGTAGTAGCGGGACAGGCGGACGGTGGAGGGAGCAGTACTTC
TRBJ2-2 . TRBV4-2 . CASSQVRGYNTGELFF TGTGCCAGCAGCCAAGTCCGGGGATATAACACCGGGGAGCTGTTTTTT
TRBJ2-7 . TRBV9 TRBD2 CASSVASGGSYEQYF TGTGCCAGCAGCGTGGCTAGCGGGGGGTCGTACGAGCAGTACTTC
TRBJ2-6 . TRBV4-2 . CASSQGDGVSGANVLTF TGTGCCAGCAGCCAAGGCGACGGAGTCTCTGGGGCCAACGTCCTGACTTTC
TRBJ2-1 . TRBV6-2/TRBV6-3 . CASSLDKGVGYNEQFF TGTGCCAGCAGTCTCGACAAGGGAGTAGGGTACAATGAGCAGTTCTTC